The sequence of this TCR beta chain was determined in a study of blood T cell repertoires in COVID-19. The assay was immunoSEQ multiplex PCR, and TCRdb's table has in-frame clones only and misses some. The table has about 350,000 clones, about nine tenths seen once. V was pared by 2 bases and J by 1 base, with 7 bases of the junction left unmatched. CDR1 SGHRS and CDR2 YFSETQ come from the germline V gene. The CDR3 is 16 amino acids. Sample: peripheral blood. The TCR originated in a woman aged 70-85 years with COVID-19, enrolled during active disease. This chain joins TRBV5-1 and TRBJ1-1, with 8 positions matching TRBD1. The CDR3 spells CASSFGTGDQNTEAFF. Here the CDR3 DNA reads TGCGCCAGCAGCTTTGGGACAGGCGATCAGAACACTGAAGCTTTCTTT.